This T cell receptor (beta chain) was identified in a study of response to subunit inactivated influenza vaccine. General observations from the study: T cells newly recruited by each seasonal influenza vaccination are few, the authors suggested.

The CDR3 has 13 amino acids. V lost 5 bases, J lost 2 bases, and 2 bases stayed unmatched. CDR1 is SGHTA and CDR2 is FQGNSA in the germline V gene. This clonotype was counted at least ten times. Its antigen is not known. TCRdb fed the RT-PCR reads into MiXCR, producing one record per CDR3 protein. The sample has fewer than 700,000 distinct CDR3 sequences, approximately 13% seen once; the top ten hold 13%. This clonotype originated in a man aged 45 to 65 who received an inactivated influenza vaccine. The specimen was PBMCs from blood, collected roughly 48 days after vaccination. The gene calls are TRBV7-2 and TRBJ2-7; TRBD1 agrees at 8 bases. The CDR3 bases are TGTGCCAGCAGCGCGGACAGGGCCTACGAGCAGTACTTC. It specifies CASSADRAYEQYF. The full variable domain, in which reference TRBV7-2 and TRBJ2-7 provide the parts outside the CDR3, is GAGVSQSPSNKVTEKGKDVELRCDPISGHTALYWYRQSLGQGLEFLIYFQGNSAPDKSGLPSDRFSAERTGGSVSTLTIQRTQQEDSAVYLCASSADRAYEQYFGPGTRLTVT.